The 20 T cell receptor beta chains in this list originate from one sample, sequenced in a study of blood T cell repertoires in COVID-19. The method was immunoSEQ multiplex PCR; TCRdb's version includes in-frame clones alone and lacks a portion of them. There are 150,000 to 200,000 clones in the sample; more than 80% occur only once, and roughly 7.1% lies in the top ten. Sequenced material: peripheral blood. These TCRs come from a human donor in a cohort sampled during active COVID-19.

The chain carries TRBV14 and TRBJ2-2; D may be TRBD2 (5 bases). The germline V and J ends were trimmed by 4 bases and 3 bases, with 9 bases remaining between them. Germline lookup yields CDR1 SGHDN and CDR2 FVKESK. This CDR3 spans 14 amino acids. The CDR3 is CASSPGLYTGELFF. In DNA form, the CDR3 reads TGTGCCAGCAGCCCCGGACTTTACACCGGGGAGCTGTTTTTT.

The rearrangement joins TRBV18 to TRBJ1-3; no clear D. The CDR3 is 17 residues long. The germline V and J ends were trimmed by 3 bases and 0 bases, with 15 bases remaining between them. CDR1 and CDR2 from the germline V gene are KGHSH and LQKENI. The CDR3 region has the DNA TGTGCCAGCTCACCTACCGGCCCGGGTAGCTCTGGAAACACCATATATTTT. It specifies CASSPTGPGSSGNTIYF.

The rearrangement links TRBV19 to TRBJ1-5; D perhaps matches TRBD1 (5 bases). V shed 0 bases and J shed 7 bases, with 16 bases lying between them. Germline V gives CDR1 LNHDA, CDR2 SQIVND (reference sequence). The CDR3 has 16 amino acids. The DNA for the CDR3 is TGTGCCAGTAGTATAGATCCCGCCCAGGGTGAACAGCCCCAGCATTTT. Protein: CASSIDPAQGEQPQHF.

V is TRBV4-1 and J is TRBJ2-1; 8 bases line up with TRBD1. Per the germline V gene, CDR1 is MGHRA and CDR2 is YSYEKL. V trimming: 0 bases; J trimming: 4 bases; junction bases outside the gene matches: 5. CDR3 length equals 16 residues. The DNA of the CDR3 is TGCGCCAGCAGCCAAGAGGCAGGGGGCGAATACAATGAGCAGTTCTTC. Its protein is CASSQEAGGEYNEQFF.

This CDR3 reads CASSRGSNYGYTF. The CDR3 DNA is TGTGCCAGCAGCAGGGGTTCCAACTATGGCTACACCTTC. The chain couples TRBV6-5 to TRBJ1-2, with a possible D match to TRBD1 (6 bases). CDR1 and CDR2 (germline): MNHEY, SVGAGI. The CDR3 spans 13 residues. The V end was cut by 6 bases, the J end by 2 bases, with 10 bases between.

V is TRBV6-2 or TRBV6-3 and J is TRBJ1-6; D is possibly TRBD1 (5 bases). CDR3 length equals 14 residues. Per germline, CDR1 MNHEY and CDR2 SVGEGT. Trimming took off 4 bases at V and 7 bases at J, with 11 bases between the two ends. The CDR3 reads CASSSTVSNSPLHF. Written as DNA, the CDR3 is TGTGCCAGCAGTTCGACAGTTTCGAATTCACCCCTCCACTTT.

The chain uses TRBV30 and TRBJ1-2; 10 positions agree with TRBD1. This CDR3 contains 14 residues. V trimming: 1 base; J trimming: 5 bases; junction bases outside the gene matches: 4. The germline V gene has CDR1 GTSNPN and CDR2 SVGIG (reference sequence). In DNA form, the CDR3 reads TGTGCCTGGAGTGGGGACAGGGGAAAATATGGCTACACCTTC. This sequence encodes CAWSGDRGKYGYTF.

The chain links TRBV6-5 to TRBJ2-6; D remains unclear. The CDR3 consists of 13 residues. Germline assignment: CDR1 MNHEY and CDR2 SVGAGI. V gave up 6 bases and J gave up 3 bases, with 6 bases separating them. The CDR3 spells CASSLVGANVLTF. The CDR3 DNA is TGTGCCAGCAGCCTAGTTGGGGCCAACGTCCTGACTTTC.

The chain combines TRBV5-4 with TRBJ2-5; TRBD1 aligns across 7 bases. The CDR3 has 15 residues. V lost 0 bases and J lost 2; bases outside the gene matches: 4. Germline loops: CDR1 SGHNT, CDR2 YYREEE (reference sequence). The CDR3 region is CASSLESRGQETQYF. The CDR3 nucleotides are TGTGCCAGCAGCTTGGAGAGCAGGGGGCAAGAGACCCAGTACTTC.

CDR3 coding DNA: TGTGCCAGCAGTGTGGGACCGGGGGAAGAGTACGAGCAGTACTTC. This codes for CASSVGPGEEYEQYF. This chain links TRBV2 with TRBJ2-7, with a weak D call TRBD2 (6 bases). Germline CDR1 SNHLY, CDR2 FYNNEI. Trimming cost V 4 bases and J 4 bases, with 17 bases left between them. This CDR3 comprises 15 residues. The full variable domain, its missing parts supplied by reference TRBV2 and TRBJ2-7, is EPEVTQTPSHQVTQMGQEVILRCVPISNHLYFYWYRQILGQKVEFLVSFYNNEISEKSEIFDDQFSVERPDGSNFTLKIRSTKLEDSAMYFCASSVGPGEEYEQYFGPGTRLTVT.

The chain has TRBV3-1 (or the pseudogene TRBV3-2) and TRBJ1-2; perhaps TRBD1 as D (6 bases). This CDR3 has 14 amino acids. V gave up 1 base and J gave up 6 bases, with 12 bases separating them. Germline V gene lookup returns CDR1 LGHDT and CDR2 YNNKEL (reference sequence). Written as DNA, the CDR3 is TGTGCCAGCAGCCAAGTCTTGTCAGGGGATGGCTACACCTTC. It codes for CASSQVLSGDGYTF.

The V and J genes are TRBV5-4 and TRBJ2-7; TRBD2 is a possible D gene (5 bases). Trimming pared 0 bases from V and 3 bases from J, leaving 7 bases between. This CDR3 spans 13 amino acids. Germline V gives CDR1 SGHNT, CDR2 YYREEE (reference sequence). CDR3 bases: TGTGCCAGCAGCTTGGTACGGGGCTACGAGCAGTACTTC. Protein product: CASSLVRGYEQYF.

This chain links TRBV27 with TRBJ2-5; D unclear. V was clipped by 5 bases and J by 0 bases, with 10 bases between them. The CDR3 totals 14 residues. Germline V lookup: CDR1 MNHEY, CDR2 SMNVEV (reference sequence). CDR3 nucleotide sequence: TGTGCCAGCAGTAATACACGTTACCAAGAGACCCAGTACTTC. It specifies CASSNTRYQETQYF.

The chain links TRBV5-6 to TRBJ2-5; 11 bases match TRBD2. This CDR3 spans 18 amino acids. Germline V lookup: CDR1 SGHDT, CDR2 YYEEEE. J gave up 2 bases and V 5 bases, and 14 bases lay outside the gene matches. The CDR3 nucleotides read TGTGCCAGCAGGGATCTAGCGGGGGGTAGTCGGATACAAGAGACCCAGTACTTC. Residues: CASRDLAGGSRIQETQYF.

The chain couples TRBV10-3 to TRBJ2-7; 7 bases line up with TRBD1. CDR3 length: 14 residues. Germline trimming cut 2 bases from V and 2 bases from J; bases unmatched to any gene: 3. The germline V gene encodes CDR1 ENHRY and CDR2 SYGVKD. CDR3 region: CAISERTGPYEQYF. As DNA, the CDR3 is TGTGCCATCAGTGAGAGGACAGGCCCCTACGAGCAGTACTTC.

The sample holds a few counts of this clone. The rearrangement uses TRBV3-1 (or the pseudogene TRBV3-2) and TRBJ1-1; 8 bases are shared with TRBD1. Germline CDR1 LGHDT, CDR2 YNNKEL (reference sequence). The CDR3 sequence is 17 residues long. The trim removed 1 base at V and 3 bases at J, leaving 10 bases unmatched. This CDR3 is CASSQGVGQEGDTEAFF. CDR3 nucleotides: TGTGCCAGCAGCCAAGGGGTGGGACAGGAGGGGGACACTGAAGCTTTCTTT.

The V call is TRBV6-6, the J call TRBJ1-2; D remains unclear. Germline lookup yields CDR1 MNHNY and CDR2 SVGAGI (reference sequence). The CDR3 extends over 12 amino acids. Trimming took off 2 bases at V and 8 bases at J, with 9 bases between the two ends. The CDR3 DNA follows: TGTGCCAGCAGTTACGCTAGTTTGGGCTACACCTTC. Amino acid sequence: CASSYASLGYTF.

The rearrangement links TRBV4-2 to TRBJ1-1, with a possible D match to TRBD1 (6 bases). Germline-derived CDR1 and CDR2 are LGHNA and YNFKEQ. V shed 4 bases and J shed 1 base, with 13 bases lying between them. The CDR3 is 15 residues long. CDR3 region: CASSLSDRRNTEAFF. For the CDR3, the DNA is TGTGCCAGCAGCCTAAGTGACAGGCGGAACACTGAAGCTTTCTTT.

CDR3 sequence: CASKRGGITDTQYF. The CDR3 DNA follows: TGCGCCAGCAAACGGGGGGGGATCACAGATACGCAGTATTTT. The J gene is TRBJ2-3, the V gene TRBV10-2, with TRBD2 identical over 8 bases. The CDR3 loop spans 14 amino acids. Germline CDR1 and CDR2: WSHSY and SAAADI. Trimming removed 7 bases from V and 2 bases from J; junction bases left unmatched: 5.

The rearrangement links TRBV5-6 to TRBJ2-7; TRBD1 matches 9 bases. After removal of 8 bases from V and 3 bases from J, the junction contained 9 bases not matched to a gene. The germline V gene has CDR1 SGHDT and CDR2 YYEEEE. This CDR3 comprises 14 residues. The DNA of the CDR3 is TGTGCCAGGAGTGGAACGGGACAGGGCTACGAGCAGTACTTC. This encodes CARSGTGQGYEQYF. The full variable domain, completed using reference TRBV5-6 and TRBJ2-7, is DAGVTQSPTHLIKTRGQQVTLRCSPKSGHDTVSWYQQALGQGPQFIFQYYEEEERQRGNFPDRFSGHQFPNYSSELNVNALLLGDSALYLCARSGTGQGYEQYFGPGTRLTVT.